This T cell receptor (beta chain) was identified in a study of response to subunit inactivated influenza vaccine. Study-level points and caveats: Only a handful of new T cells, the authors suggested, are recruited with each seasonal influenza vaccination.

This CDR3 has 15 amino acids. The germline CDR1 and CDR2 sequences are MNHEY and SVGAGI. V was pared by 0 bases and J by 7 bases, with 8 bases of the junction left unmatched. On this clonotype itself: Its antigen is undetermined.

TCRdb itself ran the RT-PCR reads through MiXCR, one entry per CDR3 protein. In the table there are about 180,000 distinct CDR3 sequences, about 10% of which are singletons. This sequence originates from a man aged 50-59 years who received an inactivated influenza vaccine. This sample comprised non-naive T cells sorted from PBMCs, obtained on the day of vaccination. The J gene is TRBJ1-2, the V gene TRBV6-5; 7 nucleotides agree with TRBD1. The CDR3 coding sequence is TGTGCCAGCAGTTACTCGTGGAGGGGGCAAGGTGGCTACACCTTC. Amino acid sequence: CASSYSWRGQGGYTF.